This T cell receptor (beta chain) was retrieved from a study of blood T cell repertoires in COVID-19. In the study overall: Sites in the United States, Italy and Spain provided acute and convalescent COVID-19 samples. PBMCs, B-cell-depleted T cells, or T cells were the source of the cDNA or gDNA that made up the material.

V lost 0 bases to trimming and J lost 0 bases, with 14 bases between them. Germline CDR1 reads LGHNA; CDR2 reads YSLEER. This CDR3 is 17 amino acids long. Generated by immunoSEQ multiplex PCR, the TCRdb table keeps only in-frame clones and is missing some. Among around 140,000 clones listed, 84% were seen once. The genes are TRBV4-3 and TRBJ1-1, with D perhaps matching TRBD1 (5 bases). Sequenced: peripheral blood. The receptor was derived from a man aged 60 to 69 with active or convalescent COVID-19. The CDR3 loop is CASSQDITGIMNTEAFF. The DNA of the CDR3 is TGCGCCAGCAGCCAAGATATCACAGGCATCATGAACACTGAAGCTTTCTTT.